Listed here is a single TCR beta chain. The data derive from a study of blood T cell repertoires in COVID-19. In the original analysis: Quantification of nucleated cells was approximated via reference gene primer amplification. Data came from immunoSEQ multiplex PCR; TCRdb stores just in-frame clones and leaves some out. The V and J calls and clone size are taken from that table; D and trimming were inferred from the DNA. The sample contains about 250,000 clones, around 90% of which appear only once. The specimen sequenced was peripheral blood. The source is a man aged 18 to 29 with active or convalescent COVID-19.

CDR3 sequence reads: CASTHKQGGNEQFF. For the CDR3, the DNA is TGTGCCAGCACCCATAAACAGGGGGGGAATGAGCAGTTCTTC. This chain links TRBV11-2 with TRBJ2-1; weak D call: TRBD1 (8 bases). V lost 7 bases to trimming and J lost 7 bases, with 17 bases between them. From germline, CDR1 is SGHAT and CDR2 FQNNGV. The CDR3 is 14 amino acids. Using reference TRBV11-2 and TRBJ2-1 for the parts outside the CDR3, the full variable domain is EAGVAQSPRYKIIEKRQSVAFWCNPISGHATLYWYQQILGQGPKLLIQFQNNGVVDDSQLPKDRFSAERLKGVDSTLKIQPAKLEDSAVYLCASTHKQGGNEQFFGPGTRLTVL.